Here is one TCR beta chain with its context. The sample comes from a study of blood T cell repertoires in COVID-19. Turning to the study itself: Acute and convalescent COVID-19 samples came from the United States, Italy and Spain. The cDNA or gDNA used as material had been derived from T cells, B-cell-depleted T cells, or PBMCs.

Original processing methods: Amplification of reference gene primers provided the estimated nucleated cell counts. The protocol was immunoSEQ multiplex PCR, while the TCRdb copy is restricted to in-frame clones and leaves out a portion. For V, J and clone size, that table is used; D and trimming come from the DNA. This table holds about 95,000 clones, 70% to 85% found once. The CDR3 totals 15 residues. After removal of 2 bases from V and 0 bases from J, the junction contained 3 bases not matched to a gene. The V gene's germline CDR1 is MDHEN and CDR2 SYDVKM. This chain joins TRBV28 and TRBJ2-5; the match to TRBD2 covers 7 bases. This TCR came from a human donor in a cohort sampled during active COVID-19. Specimen: peripheral blood. The DNA of the CDR3 is TGTGCCAGCAGTTTAACCGGGGGGTACCAAGAGACCCAGTACTTC. Protein sequence: CASSLTGGYQETQYF.